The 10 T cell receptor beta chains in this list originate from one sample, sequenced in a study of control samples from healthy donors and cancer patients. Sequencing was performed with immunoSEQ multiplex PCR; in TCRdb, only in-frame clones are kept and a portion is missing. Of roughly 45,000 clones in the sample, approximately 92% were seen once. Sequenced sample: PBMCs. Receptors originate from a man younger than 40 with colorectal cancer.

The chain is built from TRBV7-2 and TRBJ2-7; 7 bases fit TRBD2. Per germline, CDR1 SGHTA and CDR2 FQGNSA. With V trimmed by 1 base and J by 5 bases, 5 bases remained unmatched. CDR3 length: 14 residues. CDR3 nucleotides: TGTGCCAGCAGCTTAGTAGGACTAGTGGACGAGCAGTACTTC. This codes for CASSLVGLVDEQYF.

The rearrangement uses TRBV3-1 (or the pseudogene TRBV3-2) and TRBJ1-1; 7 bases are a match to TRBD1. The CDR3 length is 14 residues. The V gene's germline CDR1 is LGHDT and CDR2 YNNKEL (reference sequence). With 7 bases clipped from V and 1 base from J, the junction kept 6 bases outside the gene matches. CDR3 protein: CASTHNRGNTEAFF. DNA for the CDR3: TGTGCCAGCACCCATAACAGGGGGAACACTGAAGCTTTCTTT.

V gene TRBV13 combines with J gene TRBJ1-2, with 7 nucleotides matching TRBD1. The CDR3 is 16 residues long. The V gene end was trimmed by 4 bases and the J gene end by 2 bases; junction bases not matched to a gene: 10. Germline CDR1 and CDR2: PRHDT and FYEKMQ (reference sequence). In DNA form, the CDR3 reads TGTGCCAGCAGCTCCGGACGACAGGGAGGGAACTATGGCTACACCTTC. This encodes CASSSGRQGGNYGYTF.

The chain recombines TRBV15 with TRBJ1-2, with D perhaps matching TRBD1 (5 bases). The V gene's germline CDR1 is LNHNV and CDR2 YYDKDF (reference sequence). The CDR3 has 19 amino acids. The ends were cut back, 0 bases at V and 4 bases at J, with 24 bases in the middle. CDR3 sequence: CATSRDSKYGTALGYGYTF. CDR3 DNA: TGTGCCACCAGCAGAGATTCAAAGTACGGGACTGCTTTAGGCTATGGCTACACCTTC.

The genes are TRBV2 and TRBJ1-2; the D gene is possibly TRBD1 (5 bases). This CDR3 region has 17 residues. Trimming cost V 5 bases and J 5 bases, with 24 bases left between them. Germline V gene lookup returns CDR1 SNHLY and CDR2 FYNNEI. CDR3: CASSPTLTAGMLYGYTF. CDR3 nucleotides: TGTGCCAGCAGTCCTACACTTACGGCAGGGATGTTATATGGCTACACCTTC.

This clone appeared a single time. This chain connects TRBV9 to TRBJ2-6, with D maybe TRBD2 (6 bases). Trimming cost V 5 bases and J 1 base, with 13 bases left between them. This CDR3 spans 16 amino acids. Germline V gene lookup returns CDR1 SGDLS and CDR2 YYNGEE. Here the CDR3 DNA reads TGTGCCAGCAGTGGGGGGTGGCCTTCTGGGGCCAACGTCCTGACTTTC. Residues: CASSGGWPSGANVLTF.

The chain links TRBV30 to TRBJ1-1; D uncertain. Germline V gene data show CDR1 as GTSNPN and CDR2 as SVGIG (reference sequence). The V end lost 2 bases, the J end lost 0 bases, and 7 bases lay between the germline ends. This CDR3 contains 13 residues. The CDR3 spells CAWSSRVNTEAFF. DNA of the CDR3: TGTGCCTGGAGTTCACGAGTGAACACTGAAGCTTTCTTT.

CDR3: CASSELTGLNTEAFF. The DNA of the CDR3 is TGTGCCAGCAGCGAGCTTACAGGGCTCAACACTGAAGCTTTCTTT. This chain connects TRBV2 to TRBJ1-1; D is perhaps TRBD1 (6 bases). V was pared by 6 bases and J by 2 bases, with 16 bases between. The CDR3 is 15 residues long. Germline CDR1 reads SNHLY; CDR2 reads FYNNEI.

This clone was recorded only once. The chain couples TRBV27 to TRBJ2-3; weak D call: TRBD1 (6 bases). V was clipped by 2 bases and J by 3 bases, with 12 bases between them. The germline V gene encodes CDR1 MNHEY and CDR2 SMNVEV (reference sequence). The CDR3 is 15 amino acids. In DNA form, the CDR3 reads TGTGCCAGCAGTTTAGGACAGAGACTTACAGATACGCAGTATTTT. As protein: CASSLGQRLTDTQYF.

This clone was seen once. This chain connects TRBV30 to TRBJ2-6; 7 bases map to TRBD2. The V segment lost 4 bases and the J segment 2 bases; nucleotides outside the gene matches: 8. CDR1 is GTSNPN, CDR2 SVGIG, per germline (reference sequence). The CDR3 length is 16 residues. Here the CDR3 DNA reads TGTGCCTGGACCTTGGGGAGGGCGACTGGGGCCAACGTCCTGACTTTC. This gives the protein CAWTLGRATGANVLTF.